Below, 32 T cell receptor beta chains from the same sample are listed, as sequenced in a study of CD8 T cells in ankylosing spondylitis. Using its own MiXCR run on the 5' RACE reads, TCRdb lists one record per CDR3 protein. Among 150,000 to 200,000 distinct CDR3 sequences listed, about a sixth were seen once. Input material: blood, either unsorted or a sorted T cell fraction (not recorded which). These receptors were collected from a male donor with ankylosing spondylitis or in good health (not recorded which).

V gene TRBV5-1 combines with J gene TRBJ2-2, with D hard to call. Germline V CDR1 and CDR2: SGHRS, YFSETQ. The CDR3 is made up of 14 amino acids. V was shortened by 0 bases and J by 6 bases, with 9 bases between the two germline ends. This CDR3 is CASSLVTRSGELFF. CDR3 DNA: TGCGCCAGCAGCTTGGTGACGCGCTCCGGGGAGCTGTTTTTT.

Notes on this clonotype: The junction differs from germline at one of its ends, possibly a read error. V usage is TRBV7-3 and J usage is TRBJ2-3, with 10 bases fitting TRBD2. The CDR3 has 12 amino acids. In germline, CDR1 is SGHTA, CDR2 FQGTGA. The CDR3 sequence: CASSLSGRALDF. Here the CDR3 DNA reads TGTGCCAGCAGCCTAAGCGGGAGGGCACTCGATTTT.

This clonotype was recorded at least ten times. The genes are TRBV7-1 and TRBJ1-2; the D is unclear. TRBV7-1 falls under the ORF class, with uncertain function. This CDR3 is built from 12 residues. Deletions cut 3 bases from V and 8 bases from J, with 10 bases between. The CDR3 is CASSSSSWGYTF. The CDR3 bases are TGTGCCAGCAGCTCCTCGTCTTGGGGCTACACCTTC.

This clonotype was detected ten times or more. This sequence joins TRBV12-3 or TRBV12-4 and TRBJ1-4; 8 nucleotides align to TRBD1. There are 14 residues in the CDR3. With V trimmed by 5 bases and J by 5 bases, 4 bases remained unmatched. Here the CDR3 reads CASSTGQGNEKLFF. The CDR3 nucleotides are TGTGCCAGCAGTACCGGACAGGGAAATGAAAAACTGTTTTTT.

The table lists this clonotype with a few counts. The J gene is TRBJ2-5, the V gene TRBV7-6; D might be TRBD1 (5 bases). This CDR3 has 14 amino acids. Trimming removed 4 bases from V and 2 bases from J, with 11 bases in between. CDR1 and CDR2 from the germline V gene are SGHVS and FNYEAQ. CDR3 nucleotide sequence: TGTGCCAGCAGCTCCTTACAGGAGCAAGAGACCCAGTACTTC. Its protein product is CASSSLQEQETQYF.

For the CDR3, the DNA is TGTGCCAGCAGCTTAGGATGGGCTTCCTTTGGGGTAGGCTACGAGCAGTACTTC. It translates to CASSLGWASFGVGYEQYF. The V and J genes are TRBV11-2 and TRBJ2-7; unclear D gene. V lost 1 base and J lost 3, with 22 bases in between. In germline, CDR1 is SGHAT, CDR2 FQNNGV. This CDR3 is built from 18 residues. The variable domain in full, with the rest retrieved from reference TRBV11-2 and TRBJ2-7, is EAGVAQSPRYKIIEKRQSVAFWCNPISGHATLYWYQQILGQGPKLLIQFQNNGVVDDSQLPKDRFSAERLKGVDSTLKIQPAKLEDSAVYLCASSLGWASFGVGYEQYFGPGTRLTVT.

The genes are TRBV7-2 and TRBJ2-2; D call uncertain. V was pared by 10 bases and J by 2 bases, with 8 bases between. Looked up from germline, CDR1 is SGHTA and CDR2 is FQGNSA. This CDR3 has 12 amino acids. CDR3: CATGLNTGELFF. As DNA, the CDR3 is TGTGCCACCGGGCTCAACACCGGGGAGCTGTTTTTT.

The chain combines TRBV5-1 with TRBJ2-7; D may correspond to TRBD1 or TRBD2 (5 bases each). The CDR3 is 17 residues long. Trimming pared 4 bases from V and 3 bases from J, leaving 23 bases between. Germline CDR1 SGHRS, CDR2 YFSETQ. In DNA, the CDR3 is TGCGCCAGCAGCGTTGGATCGACAGATGCGGGTATCTACGAGCAGTACTTC. It translates to CASSVGSTDAGIYEQYF. Variable domain in full (rest from reference TRBV5-1 and TRBJ2-7): KAGVTQTPRYLIKTRGQQVTLSCSPISGHRSVSWYQQTPGQGLQFLFEYFSETQRNKGNFPGRFSGRQFSNSRSEMNVSTLELGDSALYLCASSVGSTDAGIYEQYFGPGTRLTVT.

The chain couples TRBV12-3 or TRBV12-4 to TRBJ2-5, with 8 nucleotides matching TRBD1. The trim removed 0 bases at V and 2 bases at J, leaving 8 bases unmatched. This CDR3 region has 17 residues. CDR3 protein: CASSLALGQGGQETQYF. Written as DNA, the CDR3 is TGTGCCAGCAGTTTAGCCTTAGGACAGGGCGGTCAAGAGACCCAGTACTTC.

Only a few counts were recorded for this clonotype. This chain uses TRBV5-4 with TRBJ1-4; D not resolved. This CDR3 has 13 amino acids. Germline V gene lookup returns CDR1 SGHNT and CDR2 YYREEE (reference sequence). V lost 0 bases to trimming and J lost 7 bases, with 7 bases between them. The CDR3 loop reads CASSLGEGEKLFF. The CDR3 DNA reads TGTGCCAGCAGCTTGGGGGAGGGTGAAAAACTGTTTTTT. Full variable domain (missing parts from reference TRBV5-4 and TRBJ1-4): ETGVTQSPTHLIKTRGQQVTLRCSSQSGHNTVSWYQQALGQGPQFIFQYYREEENGRGNFPPRFSGLQFPNYSSELNVNALELDDSALYLCASSLGEGEKLFFGSGTQLSVL.

This clonotype was seen many times. This rearrangement joins TRBV4-2 to TRBJ2-5; D not resolved. V was shortened by 0 bases and J by 3 bases, with 8 bases between the two germline ends. This CDR3 spans 14 amino acids. CDR1 and CDR2 (germline): LGHNA, YNFKEQ. The CDR3 protein is CASSQEAAEETQYF. DNA of the CDR3: TGTGCCAGCAGCCAAGAAGCTGCTGAAGAGACCCAGTACTTC.

This clonotype appeared many times. The chain has TRBV12-3 or TRBV12-4 and TRBJ2-3; no reliable D call. The CDR3 sequence is 10 residues long. Trimming took 6 bases from V and 6 from J, leaving 4 bases between them. CDR3 coding DNA: TGTGCCAGCAGCCGCGATACGCAGTATTTT. Its protein is CASSRDTQYF.

This clonotype appeared many times. The V call is TRBV5-1, the J call TRBJ2-1, with 10 nucleotides matching TRBD2. V shed 0 bases and J 7 bases; nucleotides not matched to a gene: 7. Per germline, CDR1 SGHRS and CDR2 YFSETQ. This CDR3 has 16 amino acids. CDR3 amino acids: CASSLAGTSASNEQFF. CDR3 DNA: TGCGCCAGCAGCTTGGCCGGGACTAGCGCCTCTAATGAGCAGTTCTTC.

The gene calls are TRBV28 and TRBJ2-7; possibly TRBD1 or TRBD2 for D (5 bases each). Trimming took off 7 bases at V and 5 bases at J, with 21 bases between the two ends. Germline CDR1 reads MDHEN; CDR2 reads SYDVKM. This CDR3 has 15 residues. CDR3 sequence (DNA): TGTGCCAGCACCCTAGGCAGTGGGGGTTCCCACGAGCAGTACTTC. Translated, it gives CASTLGSGGSHEQYF.

The chain joins TRBV12-3 or TRBV12-4 to TRBJ1-6, with 8 bases fitting TRBD1. After removal of 8 bases from V and 8 bases from J, the junction contained 8 bases not matched to a gene. The CDR3 sequence is 14 residues long. The CDR3 here is CASGPTGADSPLHF. CDR3 nucleotides: TGTGCCAGCGGACCGACAGGGGCGGATTCACCCCTCCACTTT.

The table lists this clonotype with many counts. J is TRBJ1-6 and V is TRBV15; no clear D gene. The V gene lost 5 bases and the J gene lost 8 bases, with 7 bases spanning the gap. This CDR3 has 12 residues. Germline CDR1 is LNHNV and CDR2 is YYDKDF (reference sequence). The CDR3 is CATSPRDSPLHF. CDR3 DNA sequence: TGTGCCACCAGCCCTCGCGATTCACCCCTCCACTTT.

The chain links TRBV5-1 to TRBJ2-2; 8 nucleotides align to TRBD1. With V trimmed by 3 bases and J by 7 bases, 5 bases remained unmatched. CDR1 is SGHRS, CDR2 YFSETQ, per germline. CDR3 size: 14 residues. For the CDR3, the DNA is TGCGCCAGCAGCTGGACAGGGTCGGGCGGGGAGCTGTTTTTT. This gives the protein CASSWTGSGGELFF.

This clonotype was seen repeatedly, ten times or more. The chain links TRBV19 to TRBJ1-6, with D possibly being TRBD1 (5 bases). This CDR3 is built from 16 residues. Germline V lookup: CDR1 LNHDA, CDR2 SQIVND (reference sequence). The V gene lost 6 bases and the J gene lost 6 bases, with 18 bases spanning the gap. The CDR3: CASSPRRVGLNSPLHF. The CDR3 DNA sequence: TGTGCCAGTAGCCCGCGTCGCGTGGGGCTTAATTCACCCCTCCACTTT.

The rearrangement joins TRBV24-1 to TRBJ2-3; D ambiguous. The CDR3 is 14 amino acids. Trimming pared 4 bases from V and 2 bases from J, leaving 9 bases between. The germline CDR1 and CDR2 sequences are KGHDR and SFDVKD. The CDR3 DNA reads as TGTGCCACCAGTGAGATGAGATCCACAGATACGCAGTATTTT. This sequence encodes CATSEMRSTDTQYF.

This clonotype was recorded many times. The chain couples TRBV20-1 to TRBJ2-3; D is uncertain. Germline values: CDR1 DFQATT, CDR2 SNEGSKA (reference sequence). The CDR3 length is 11 residues. The germline V and J ends were trimmed by 6 bases and 8 bases, with 12 bases remaining between them. The CDR3 DNA reads TGCAGTGCAACGGGTCGTGGTACGCAGTATTTT. Translation: CSATGRGTQYF.

This clonotype showed up many times. This rearrangement joins TRBV11-2 to TRBJ1-1; 8 bases are shared with TRBD1. V lost 4 bases and J lost 1; bases outside the gene matches: 2. The germline V gene encodes CDR1 SGHAT and CDR2 FQNNGV. CDR3 length: 14 residues. The CDR3 DNA reads as TGTGCCAGCAGCTCCGACAGGGGGAACACTGAAGCTTTCTTT. This translates into CASSSDRGNTEAFF. The full variable domain, in which reference TRBV11-2 and TRBJ1-1 provide the parts outside the CDR3, is EAGVAQSPRYKIIEKRQSVAFWCNPISGHATLYWYQQILGQGPKLLIQFQNNGVVDDSQLPKDRFSAERLKGVDSTLKIQPAKLEDSAVYLCASSSDRGNTEAFFGQGTRLTVV.

Ten or more counts support this clonotype. The genes are TRBV7-9 and TRBJ1-1; D is unclear. CDR3 size: 15 residues. The V end lost 5 bases, the J end lost 0 bases, and 13 bases lay between the germline ends. The V gene's germline CDR1 is SEHNR and CDR2 FQNEAQ (reference sequence). The CDR3 loop reads CASSPKGLMNTEAFF. The CDR3 DNA follows: TGTGCCAGCAGCCCTAAAGGGTTAATGAACACTGAAGCTTTCTTT. The whole variable domain, remainder taken from reference TRBV7-9 and TRBJ1-1, is DTGVSQNPRHKITKRGQNVTFRCDPISEHNRLYWYRQTLGQGPEFLTYFQNEAQLEKSRLLSDRFSAERPKGSFSTLEIQRTEQGDSAMYLCASSPKGLMNTEAFFGQGTRLTVV.

This chain links TRBV11-2 with TRBJ2-5; maybe TRBD2 (6 bases). Germline CDR1 and CDR2: SGHAT and FQNNGV. The CDR3 contains 16 residues. The V end lost 4 bases, the J end lost 2 bases, and 17 bases lay between the germline ends. CDR3 bases: TGTGCCAGCAGCTCCTCCTACGGGAGTCAACAAGAGACCCAGTACTTC. Translating it yields CASSSSYGSQQETQYF.

V and J are TRBV6-1 and TRBJ1-1; D unresolved. This CDR3 is built from 14 residues. Trimming stripped 7 bases from V and 4 bases from J, with 16 bases between. Germline V gives CDR1 MNHNS, CDR2 SASEGT. CDR3 sequence (DNA): TGTGCCAGCACTGGGATGGCCCAAGGCACTGAAGCTTTCTTT. Encoded protein: CASTGMAQGTEAFF.

This clonotype was seen at least ten times. The rearrangement joins TRBV5-1 to TRBJ2-7, with no clear D. The germline V gene encodes CDR1 SGHRS and CDR2 YFSETQ. Trimming stripped 0 bases from V and 5 bases from J, with 12 bases between. This CDR3 has 14 residues. The CDR3 protein is CASSLDVTWNEQYF. DNA of the CDR3: TGCGCCAGCAGCTTGGATGTGACTTGGAACGAGCAGTACTTC.

This clonotype showed up many times. The chain joins TRBV15 to TRBJ2-3; D might be TRBD2 (6 bases). This CDR3 has 15 residues. V lost 1 base and J 2 bases, leaving 10 bases between the germline ends. In germline, CDR1 is LNHNV, CDR2 YYDKDF (reference sequence). The CDR3 DNA follows: TGTGCCACCAGCAGAGCGCGGGGAATCACAGATACGCAGTATTTT. Translation gives CATSRARGITDTQYF.

The chain links TRBV29-1 to TRBJ2-7; 7 positions match TRBD1. The CDR3 totals 15 residues. CDR1 SQVTM and CDR2 ANQGSEA come from the germline V gene. The V and J ends lost 0 bases and 6 bases, in that order; junction bases with no gene match: 11. DNA for the CDR3: TGCAGCGTTGAAGATAGGGACAGTGCTGATCGCGAGCAGTACTTC. It translates to CSVEDRDSADREQYF.

This clonotype has just a few counts. This chain links TRBV28 with TRBJ2-5; D is perhaps TRBD1 (6 bases). V was shortened by 2 bases and J by 5 bases, with 15 bases between the two germline ends. Germline V gives CDR1 MDHEN, CDR2 SYDVKM. The CDR3 consists of 15 residues. Written as DNA, the CDR3 is TGTGCCAGCAGTTTAGGGGACATGACTGGGGAGACCCAGTACTTC. Translated, it gives CASSLGDMTGETQYF.

The V call is TRBV7-6, the J call TRBJ2-2, with D uncertain. Trimming cost V 3 bases and J 6 bases, with 5 bases left between them. Germline assignment: CDR1 SGHVS and CDR2 FNYEAQ. The CDR3 has 12 amino acids. CDR3 bases: TGTGCCAGCAGCTTGGGGTCCGGGGAGCTGTTTTTT. Translating it yields CASSLGSGELFF.

Ten or more counts support this clonotype. The rearrangement joins TRBV29-1 to TRBJ1-2; D is possibly TRBD1 (6 bases). The ends were cut back, 5 bases at V and 2 bases at J, with 12 bases in the middle. This CDR3 has 13 residues. CDR1 and CDR2 from the germline V gene are SQVTM and ANQGSEA. The CDR3: CSVKEGGNYGYTF. CDR3 in DNA: TGCAGCGTTAAGGAGGGGGGGAACTATGGCTACACCTTC.

In this sample, this clonotype turned up many times. CDR3 DNA: TGCGCCAGCGGAGAGTTTGTGGGGGTCACAGATACGCAGTATTTT. Its protein product is CASGEFVGVTDTQYF. The chain carries TRBV5-1 and TRBJ2-3, with D possibly being TRBD1 or TRBD2 (5 bases each). The germline CDR1 and CDR2 sequences are SGHRS and YFSETQ. Trimming shortened V by 7 bases and J by 2 bases, and 17 bases separated the two germline ends. There are 15 residues in the CDR3.

The chain employs TRBV30 and TRBJ2-1; 10 positions agree with TRBD2. Germline V gene lookup returns CDR1 GTSNPN and CDR2 SVGIG (reference sequence). With 2 bases clipped from V and 8 bases from J, the junction kept 9 bases outside the gene matches. There are 15 residues in the CDR3. The CDR3 DNA follows: TGTGCCTGGAGTCTAGGGCTAGCGGGAGCGGATGAGCAGTTCTTC. Its translation is CAWSLGLAGADEQFF.